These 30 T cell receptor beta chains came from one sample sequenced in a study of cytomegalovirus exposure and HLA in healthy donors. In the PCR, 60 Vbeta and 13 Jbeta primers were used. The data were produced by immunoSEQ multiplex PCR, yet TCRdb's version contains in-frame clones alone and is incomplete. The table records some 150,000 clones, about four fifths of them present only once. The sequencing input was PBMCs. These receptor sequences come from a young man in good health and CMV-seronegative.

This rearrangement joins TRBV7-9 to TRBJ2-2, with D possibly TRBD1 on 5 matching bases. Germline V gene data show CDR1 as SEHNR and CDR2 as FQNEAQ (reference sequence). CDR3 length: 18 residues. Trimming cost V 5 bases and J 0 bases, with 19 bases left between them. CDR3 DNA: TGTGCCAGCAGCCCAAACCGAAGACAGCAAACGAACACCGGGGAGCTGTTTTTT. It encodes CASSPNRRQQTNTGELFF.

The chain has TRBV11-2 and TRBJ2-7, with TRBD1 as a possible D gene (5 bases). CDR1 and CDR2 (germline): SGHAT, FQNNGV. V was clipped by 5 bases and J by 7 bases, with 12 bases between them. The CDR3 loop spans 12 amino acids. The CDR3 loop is CASSPPQGEQYF. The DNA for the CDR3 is TGTGCCAGCAGCCCACCCCAGGGAGAGCAGTACTTC.

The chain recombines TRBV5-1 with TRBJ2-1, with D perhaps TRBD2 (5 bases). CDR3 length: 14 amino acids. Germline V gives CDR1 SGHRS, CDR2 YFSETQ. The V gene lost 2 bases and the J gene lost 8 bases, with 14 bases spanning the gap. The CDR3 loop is CASSLGSGLDEQFF. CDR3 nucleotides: TGCGCCAGCAGCTTAGGGAGTGGGCTCGATGAGCAGTTCTTC.

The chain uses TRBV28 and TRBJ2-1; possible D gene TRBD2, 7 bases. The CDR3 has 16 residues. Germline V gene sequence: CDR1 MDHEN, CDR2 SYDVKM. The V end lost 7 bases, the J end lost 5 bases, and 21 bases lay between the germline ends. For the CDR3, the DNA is TGTGCCAGCACCCCCCGGGGGGCCGCGCCAAACAATGAGCAGTTCTTC. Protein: CASTPRGAAPNNEQFF.

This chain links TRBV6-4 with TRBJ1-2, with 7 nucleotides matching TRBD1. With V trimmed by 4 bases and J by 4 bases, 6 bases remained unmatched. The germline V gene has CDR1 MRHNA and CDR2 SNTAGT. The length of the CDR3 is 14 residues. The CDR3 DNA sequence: TGTGCCAGCAGTGTCAGACAGGGCTCCTATGGCTACACCTTC. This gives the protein CASSVRQGSYGYTF.

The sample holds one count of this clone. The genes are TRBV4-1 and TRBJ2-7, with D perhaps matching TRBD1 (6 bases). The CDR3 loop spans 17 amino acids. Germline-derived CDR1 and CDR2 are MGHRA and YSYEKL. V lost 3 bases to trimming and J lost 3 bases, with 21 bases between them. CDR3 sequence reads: CASSHPAPDRRGYEQYF. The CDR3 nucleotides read TGCGCCAGCAGCCATCCTGCGCCCGACAGGCGCGGCTACGAGCAGTACTTC.

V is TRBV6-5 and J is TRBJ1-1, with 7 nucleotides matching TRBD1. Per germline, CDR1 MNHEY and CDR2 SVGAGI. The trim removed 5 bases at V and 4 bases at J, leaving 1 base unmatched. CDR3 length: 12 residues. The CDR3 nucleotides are TGTGCCAGCAGTACAGGGGTCACTGAAGCTTTCTTT. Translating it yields CASSTGVTEAFF.

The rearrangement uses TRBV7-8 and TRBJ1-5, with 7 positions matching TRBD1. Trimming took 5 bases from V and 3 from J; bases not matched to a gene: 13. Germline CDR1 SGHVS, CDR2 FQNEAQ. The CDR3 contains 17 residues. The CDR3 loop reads CASSENRGQSYNQPQHF. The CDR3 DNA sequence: TGTGCCAGCAGCGAAAACCGGGGACAGAGTTACAATCAGCCCCAGCATTTT.

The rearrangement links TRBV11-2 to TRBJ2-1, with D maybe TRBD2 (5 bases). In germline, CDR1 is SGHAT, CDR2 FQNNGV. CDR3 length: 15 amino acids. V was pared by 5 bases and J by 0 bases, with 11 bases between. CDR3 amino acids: CASSLRVNSYNEQFF. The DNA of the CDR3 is TGTGCCAGCAGCCTGAGGGTTAACTCCTACAATGAGCAGTTCTTC.

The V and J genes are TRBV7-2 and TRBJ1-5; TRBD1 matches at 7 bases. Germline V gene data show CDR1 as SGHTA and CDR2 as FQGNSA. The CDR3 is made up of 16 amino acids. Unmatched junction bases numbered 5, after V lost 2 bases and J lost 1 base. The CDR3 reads CASSLNPGGSNQPQHF. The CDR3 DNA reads TGTGCCAGCAGCTTAAACCCAGGGGGAAGCAATCAGCCCCAGCATTTT.

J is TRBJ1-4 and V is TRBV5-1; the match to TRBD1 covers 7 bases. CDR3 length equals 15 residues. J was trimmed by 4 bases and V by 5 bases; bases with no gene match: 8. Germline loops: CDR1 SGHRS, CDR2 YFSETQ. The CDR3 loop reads CASRSEGTVNEKLFF. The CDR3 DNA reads TGCGCCAGCAGGTCCGAGGGGACAGTTAATGAAAAACTGTTTTTT. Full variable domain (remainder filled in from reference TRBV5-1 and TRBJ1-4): KAGVTQTPRYLIKTRGQQVTLSCSPISGHRSVSWYQQTPGQGLQFLFEYFSETQRNKGNFPGRFSGRQFSNSRSEMNVSTLELGDSALYLCASRSEGTVNEKLFFGSGTQLSVL.

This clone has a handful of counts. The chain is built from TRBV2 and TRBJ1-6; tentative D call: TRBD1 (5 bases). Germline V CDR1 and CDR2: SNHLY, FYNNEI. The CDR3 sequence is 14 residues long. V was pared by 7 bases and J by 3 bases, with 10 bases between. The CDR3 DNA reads TGTGCCAGCAAGGGACTCTACTATAATTCACCCCTCCACTTT. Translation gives CASKGLYYNSPLHF. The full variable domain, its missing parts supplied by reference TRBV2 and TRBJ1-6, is EPEVTQTPSHQVTQMGQEVILRCVPISNHLYFYWYRQILGQKVEFLVSFYNNEISEKSEIFDDQFSVERPDGSNFTLKIRSTKLEDSAMYFCASKGLYYNSPLHFGNGTRLTVT.

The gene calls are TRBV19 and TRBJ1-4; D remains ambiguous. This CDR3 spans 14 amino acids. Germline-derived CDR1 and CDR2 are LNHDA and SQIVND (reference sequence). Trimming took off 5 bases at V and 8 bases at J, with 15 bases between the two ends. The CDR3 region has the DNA TGTGCCAGTAGTGTGGGGAGAGGTCGCGAAAAACTGTTTTTT. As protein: CASSVGRGREKLFF.

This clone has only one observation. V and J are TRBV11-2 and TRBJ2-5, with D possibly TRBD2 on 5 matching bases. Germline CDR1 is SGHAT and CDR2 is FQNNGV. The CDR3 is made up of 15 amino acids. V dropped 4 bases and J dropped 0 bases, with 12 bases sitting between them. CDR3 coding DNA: TGTGCCAGCAGCTACACAGTCGGGAACCAAGAGACCCAGTACTTC. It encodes CASSYTVGNQETQYF.

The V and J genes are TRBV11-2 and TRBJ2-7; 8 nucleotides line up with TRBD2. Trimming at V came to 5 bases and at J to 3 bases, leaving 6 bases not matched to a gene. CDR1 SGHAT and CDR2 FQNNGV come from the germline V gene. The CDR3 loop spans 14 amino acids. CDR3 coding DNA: TGTGCCAGCAGCCCGAGACTAGCGCACTACGAGCAGTACGTC. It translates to CASSPRLAHYEQYV.

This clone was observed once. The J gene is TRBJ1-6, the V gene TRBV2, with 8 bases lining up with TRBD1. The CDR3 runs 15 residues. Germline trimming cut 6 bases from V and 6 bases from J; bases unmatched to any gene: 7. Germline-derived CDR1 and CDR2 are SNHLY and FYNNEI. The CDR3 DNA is TGTGCCAGCAGGGATAGACAGGGGAGTAATTCACCCCTCCACTTT. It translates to CASRDRQGSNSPLHF.

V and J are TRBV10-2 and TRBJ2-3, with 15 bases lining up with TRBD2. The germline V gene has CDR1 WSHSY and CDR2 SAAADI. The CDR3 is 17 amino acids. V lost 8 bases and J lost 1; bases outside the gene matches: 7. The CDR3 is CASSGTSGGPRTDTQYF. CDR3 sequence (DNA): TGCGCCAGCTCCGGGACTAGCGGGGGGCCCCGCACAGATACGCAGTATTTT.

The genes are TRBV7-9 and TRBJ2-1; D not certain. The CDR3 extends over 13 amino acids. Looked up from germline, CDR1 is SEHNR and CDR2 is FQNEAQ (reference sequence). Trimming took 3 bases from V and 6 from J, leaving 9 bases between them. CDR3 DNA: TGTGCCAGCAGCTTTTCACCTAGCAATGAGCAGTTCTTC. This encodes CASSFSPSNEQFF.

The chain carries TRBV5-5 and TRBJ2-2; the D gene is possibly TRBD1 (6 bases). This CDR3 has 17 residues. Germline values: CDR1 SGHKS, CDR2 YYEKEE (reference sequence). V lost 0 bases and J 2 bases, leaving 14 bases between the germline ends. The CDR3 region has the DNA TGTGCCAGCAGCTTGGCCTATCGGACAGTTAACACCGGGGAGCTGTTTTTT. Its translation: CASSLAYRTVNTGELFF.

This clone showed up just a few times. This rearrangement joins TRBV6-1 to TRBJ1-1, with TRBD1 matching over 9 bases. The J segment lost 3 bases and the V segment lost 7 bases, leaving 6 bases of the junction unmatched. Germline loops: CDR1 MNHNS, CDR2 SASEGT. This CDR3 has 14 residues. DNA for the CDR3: TGTGCCAGCACACCGGGACAGGGCTACACTGAAGCTTTCTTT. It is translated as CASTPGQGYTEAFF.

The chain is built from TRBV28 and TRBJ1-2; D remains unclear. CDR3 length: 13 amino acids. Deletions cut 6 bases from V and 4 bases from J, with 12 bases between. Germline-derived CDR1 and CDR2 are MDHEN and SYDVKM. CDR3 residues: CASSSGLIYGYTF. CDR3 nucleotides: TGTGCCAGCAGCTCCGGACTGATCTATGGCTACACCTTC.

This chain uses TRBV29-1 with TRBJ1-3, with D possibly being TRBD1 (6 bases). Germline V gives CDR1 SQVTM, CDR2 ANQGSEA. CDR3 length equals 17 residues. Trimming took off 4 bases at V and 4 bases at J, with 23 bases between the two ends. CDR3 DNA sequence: TGCAGCGTTGGAGGGGAGGGGGAAGACATTTCAGGAAACACCATATATTTT. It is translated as CSVGGEGEDISGNTIYF.

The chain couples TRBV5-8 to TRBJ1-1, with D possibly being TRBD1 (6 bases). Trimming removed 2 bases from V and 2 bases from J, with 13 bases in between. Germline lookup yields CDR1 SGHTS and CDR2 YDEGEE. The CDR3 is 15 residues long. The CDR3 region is CASSFGGPPNTEAFF. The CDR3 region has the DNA TGTGCCAGCAGCTTTGGGGGCCCCCCAAACACTGAAGCTTTCTTT.

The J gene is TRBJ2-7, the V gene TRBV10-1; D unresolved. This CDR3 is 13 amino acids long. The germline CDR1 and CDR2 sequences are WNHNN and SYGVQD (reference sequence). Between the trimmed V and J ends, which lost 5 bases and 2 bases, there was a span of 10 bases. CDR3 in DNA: TGCGCCAGCAGTAAACCAGTTACCTACGAGCAGTACTTC. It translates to CASSKPVTYEQYF.

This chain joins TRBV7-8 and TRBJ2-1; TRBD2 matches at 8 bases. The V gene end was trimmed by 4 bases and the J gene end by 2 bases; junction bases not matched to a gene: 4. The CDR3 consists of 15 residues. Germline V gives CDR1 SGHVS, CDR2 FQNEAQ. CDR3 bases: TGTGCCAGCAGCTCGAAAGCGGGGGCCTACAATGAGCAGTTCTTC. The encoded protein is CASSSKAGAYNEQFF.

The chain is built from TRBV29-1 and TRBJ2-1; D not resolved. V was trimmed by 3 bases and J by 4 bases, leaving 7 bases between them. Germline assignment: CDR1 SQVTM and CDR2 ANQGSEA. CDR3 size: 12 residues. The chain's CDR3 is CSVDLSYNEQFF. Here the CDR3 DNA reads TGCAGCGTTGACCTGTCGTACAATGAGCAGTTCTTC.

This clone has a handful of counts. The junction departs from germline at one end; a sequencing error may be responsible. The CDR3 is CSSSSDRASEKLFF. The CDR3 DNA reads as TGTTCCAGCAGCTCGGACAGGGCGTCTGAAAAACTGTTTTTT. This chain uses TRBV7-9 with TRBJ1-4, with 8 nucleotides matching TRBD1. The length of the CDR3 is 14 residues. Germline lookup yields CDR1 SEHNR and CDR2 FQNEAQ (reference sequence).

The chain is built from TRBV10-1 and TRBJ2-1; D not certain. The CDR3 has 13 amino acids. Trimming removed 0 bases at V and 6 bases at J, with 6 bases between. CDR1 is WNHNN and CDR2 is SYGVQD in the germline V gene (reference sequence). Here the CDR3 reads CASSESEFNEQFF. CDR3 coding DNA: TGCGCCAGCAGTGAGTCGGAGTTCAATGAGCAGTTCTTC.

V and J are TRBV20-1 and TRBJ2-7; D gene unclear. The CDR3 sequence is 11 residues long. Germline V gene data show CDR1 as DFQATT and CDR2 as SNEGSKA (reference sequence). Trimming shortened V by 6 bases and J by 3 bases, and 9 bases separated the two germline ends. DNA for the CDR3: TGCAGTGCCCCCAATAGCTACGAGCAGTACGTC. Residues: CSAPNSYEQYV.

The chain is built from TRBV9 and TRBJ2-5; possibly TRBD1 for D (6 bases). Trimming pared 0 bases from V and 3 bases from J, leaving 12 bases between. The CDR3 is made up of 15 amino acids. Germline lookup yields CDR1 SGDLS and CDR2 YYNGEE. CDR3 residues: CASSVGRGGEETQYF. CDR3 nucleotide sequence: TGTGCCAGCAGCGTAGGTCGAGGGGGAGAAGAGACCCAGTACTTC. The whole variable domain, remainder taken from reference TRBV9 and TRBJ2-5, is DSGVTQTPKHLITATGQRVTLRCSPRSGDLSVYWYQQSLDQGLQFLIQYYNGEERAKGNILERFSAQQFPDLHSELNLSSLELGDSALYFCASSVGRGGEETQYFGPGTRLLVL.